This note documents a single T cell receptor (beta chain) sequence. Its antigen remains unknown. This specimen comes from a study of regulatory T cells in long-lasting Graves disease. Overall study results and limits: The persistent group shared about 2,600 public clonotypes, more than the roughly 970 shared by new patients.

The time point: newly diagnosed GD, antithyroid drugs for less than 3 months. RNA isolated from PBMCs was used to make the TCR library. V lost 3 bases, J lost 6 bases, and 15 bases lay in between. CDR1 is MRHNA, CDR2 SNTAGT, per germline. The CDR3 totals 15 residues. Building the TCR beta libraries relied on iRepertoire HTBI primers, and CDR3 regions underwent Arm-PCR. TCRdb itself ran the multiplex PCR reads through MiXCR, one entry per CDR3 protein. The sample consists of hundreds of thousands of distinct CDR3 sequences, around 15% of them appearing once. The data were also submitted as part of a second study, on T cells in Graves' hyperthyroidism and ophthalmopathy.

This material consisted of peripheral blood mononuclear cells (PBMCs), taken at new diagnosis, from a patient treated with antithyroid drugs. The chain links TRBV6-4 to TRBJ2-1; weak D call: TRBD2 (6 bases). The clonotype originates from a woman aged 25-40 years with Graves disease. Here the CDR3 reads CASSERSGEFNEQFF. The CDR3 DNA reads as TGTGCCAGCAGTGAACGTAGCGGAGAGTTCAATGAGCAGTTCTTC.